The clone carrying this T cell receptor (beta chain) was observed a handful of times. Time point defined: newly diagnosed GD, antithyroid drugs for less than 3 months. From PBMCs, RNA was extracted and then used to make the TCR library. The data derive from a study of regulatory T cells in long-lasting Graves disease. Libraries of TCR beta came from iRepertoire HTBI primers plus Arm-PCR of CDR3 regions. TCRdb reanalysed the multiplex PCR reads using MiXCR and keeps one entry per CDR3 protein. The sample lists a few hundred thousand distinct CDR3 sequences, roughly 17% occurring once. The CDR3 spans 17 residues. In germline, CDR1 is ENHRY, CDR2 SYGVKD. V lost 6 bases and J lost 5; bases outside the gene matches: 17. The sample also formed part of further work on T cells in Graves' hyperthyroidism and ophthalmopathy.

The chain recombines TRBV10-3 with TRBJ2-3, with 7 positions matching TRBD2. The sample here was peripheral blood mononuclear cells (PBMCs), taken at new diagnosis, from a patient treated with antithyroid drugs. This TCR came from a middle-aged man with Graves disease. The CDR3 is CAISRTAPSGVIDTQYF. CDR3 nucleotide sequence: TGTGCCATCAGCCGAACGGCCCCAAGCGGGGTGATAGATACGCAGTATTTT.